What follows are 14 T cell receptor beta chains derived from one specimen sequenced in a study of blood T cells in healthy people across ages. Then a second PCR, running roughly 7 to 11 cycles, was carried out with a sample-barcoded 5' primer and a J-beta primer mix. TCRdb fed the 5' RACE reads into MiXCR, producing one record per CDR3 protein. The sample contains about 1,600,000 distinct CDR3 sequences, roughly 40% of which appear only once. The sample taken for sequencing was blood. All receptors derive from a woman aged 18 to 35 in good health.

The rearrangement links TRBV11-2 to TRBJ2-7; D remains ambiguous. Trimming took 0 bases from V and 9 from J, leaving 3 bases between them. This CDR3 comprises 10 residues. The V gene's germline CDR1 is SGHAT and CDR2 FQNNGV. The CDR3 DNA reads TGTGCCAGCAGCTTAGAAGGGCAGTACTTC. This codes for CASSLEGQYF.

The rearrangement links TRBV20-1 to TRBJ1-1; D unresolved. Trimming pared 0 bases from V and 5 bases from J, leaving 13 bases between. The germline gives CDR1 DFQATT, CDR2 SNEGSKA (reference sequence). The CDR3 covers 14 residues. The CDR3 sequence: CSARDGGGRTEAFF. The CDR3 DNA sequence: TGCAGTGCTAGAGATGGCGGAGGGCGGACTGAAGCTTTCTTT.

Concerning this clonotype itself: The CDR3 ends on some other residue instead of the conserved phenylalanine or tryptophan, so this is likely a read error. The chain has TRBV12-3 or TRBV12-4 and TRBJ2-1; 8 nucleotides line up with TRBD2. The CDR3 contains 15 residues. The junction had 4 bases not matched to a gene; V was cut back by 3 bases and J by 3 bases. In DNA form, the CDR3 reads TGTGCCAGCAGTTTTTTACTAGCGGACTACAATGAGCAGTTCTTA. As protein: CASSFLLADYNEQFL.

This clonotype was counted a few times. The genes are TRBV7-3 and TRBJ2-1; D perhaps matches TRBD2 (6 bases). Germline V CDR1 and CDR2: SGHTA, FQGTGA. The CDR3 sequence is 12 residues long. The V and J ends lost 1 base and 15 bases respectively, with 13 bases between them. The CDR3 is CASSLRCRGGFF. The CDR3 bases are TGTGCCAGCAGCTTAAGATGTAGGGGAGGGTTCTTC.

This clonotype was seen more than once but under ten times. The chain recombines TRBV3-1 with TRBJ2-2, with 8 bases fitting TRBD2. The ends lost 1 base at V and 4 bases at J; junction bases unmatched: 2. Germline values: CDR1 LGHDT, CDR2 YNNKEL (reference sequence). The CDR3 sequence is 15 residues long. The CDR3 protein is CASSQGSGITGELFF. In nucleotides, the CDR3 is TGTGCCAGCAGCCAAGGTAGCGGGATCACCGGGGAGCTGTTTTTT.

This clonotype was seen a handful of times. This chain joins TRBV11-2 and TRBJ1-1, with TRBD1 identical over 9 bases. CDR1 is SGHAT, CDR2 FQNNGV, per germline. The V and J ends lost 4 bases and 2 bases, in that order; junction bases with no gene match: 5. The CDR3 is 15 amino acids. CDR3 nucleotides: TGTGCCAGCAGCTCAGCGGGACAGGGAAACACTGAAGCTTTCTTT. It yields the protein CASSSAGQGNTEAFF.

The DNA for the CDR3 is TGCGCCAGCAGCCCGACGGACAGTAATTCACCCCTCCACTTT. Protein: CASSPTDSNSPLHF. The V call is TRBV5-1, the J call TRBJ1-6; TRBD1 might be the D (6 bases). Germline assignment: CDR1 SGHRS and CDR2 YFSETQ. This CDR3 region has 14 residues. Between the trimmed V and J ends, which lost 4 bases and 6 bases, there was a span of 11 bases.

On this clonotype: One end of the junction fails to match germline, which may point to a read error. V is TRBV7-2 and J is TRBJ1-4; 10 bases are shared with TRBD1. This CDR3 is built from 17 residues. Germline V lookup: CDR1 SGHTA, CDR2 FQGNSA. CDR3 residues: CASSLAGQGGTKEKLFF. CDR3 nucleotides: TGTGCCAGCAGCTTAGCCGGACAGGGGGGAACTAAAGAAAAACTGTTTTTT.

This clonotype was seen only a few times. The chain combines TRBV5-5 with TRBJ2-5; 8 nucleotides agree with TRBD2. V lost 6 bases to trimming and J lost 4 bases; unmatched junction nucleotides: 17. The CDR3 totals 17 residues. Germline CDR1 is SGHKS and CDR2 is YYEKEE (reference sequence). This CDR3 reads CASNSGPGGIFRETQYF. The CDR3 coding sequence is TGTGCCAGCAACTCCGGGCCGGGAGGGATCTTCCGAGAGACCCAGTACTTC.

The sample holds a few counts of this clonotype. The chain carries TRBV24-1 and TRBJ2-7; a weak D match, TRBD1 (5 bases). The CDR3 extends over 15 amino acids. Germline V gives CDR1 KGHDR, CDR2 SFDVKD. Deletions cut 3 bases from V and 2 bases from J, with 13 bases between. The CDR3 nucleotides read TGTGCCACCAGTGATCCCCGGACAAGCCCCTACGAGCAGTACTTC. It encodes CATSDPRTSPYEQYF.

This clonotype has only a few counts. The chain carries TRBV4-1 and TRBJ2-7, with 8 bases lining up with TRBD1. V lost 4 bases to trimming and J lost 1 base; unmatched junction nucleotides: 6. From germline, CDR1 is MGHRA and CDR2 YSYEKL. CDR3 size: 15 residues. CDR3: CASSRATGESYEQYF. CDR3 DNA: TGCGCCAGCAGCCGAGCGACAGGGGAGTCCTACGAGCAGTACTTC.

The rearrangement joins TRBV5-1 to TRBJ2-1; no firm D call. CDR3 length: 14 amino acids. The V end was cut by 0 bases, the J end by 3 bases, with 7 bases between. Germline-derived CDR1 and CDR2 are SGHRS and YFSETQ. CDR3 region: CASSLEEIYNEQFF. CDR3 DNA sequence: TGCGCCAGCAGCTTGGAGGAAATCTACAATGAGCAGTTCTTC.

This clonotype appeared once. The chain recombines TRBV12-3 or TRBV12-4 with TRBJ1-3, with 10 bases identical to TRBD1. With 5 bases clipped from V and 1 base from J, the junction kept 8 bases outside the gene matches. The CDR3 runs to 17 residues. The CDR3 region has the DNA TGTGCCAGCAGTGCATACCGGGACAGGGGTTCTGGAAACACCATATATTTT. It yields the protein CASSAYRDRGSGNTIYF.

This clonotype was counted between two and nine times. This rearrangement joins TRBV7-2 to TRBJ1-5; the match to TRBD1 covers 7 bases. Germline CDR1 reads SGHTA; CDR2 reads FQGNSA. The CDR3 runs to 15 residues. V lost 5 bases to trimming and J lost 0 bases; unmatched junction nucleotides: 4. In nucleotides, the CDR3 is TGTGCCAGCAGCCGCGGACAGGTTAGCAATCAGCCCCAGCATTTT. Protein: CASSRGQVSNQPQHF.